The entry that follows covers one T cell receptor (beta chain) sequence. The antigen is not known. Here immunoSEQ multiplex PCR was the method, and the copy in TCRdb shows in-frame clones only, minus some. The repertoire includes around 55,000 clones, 80% to 95% of them detected once, and 2.5% to 3.5% sits in the top ten. This entry is derived from a study of cytomegalovirus exposure and HLA in healthy donors. The donors were part of the validation cohort, which consisted of some 120 subjects and was separate from the first cohort of about 670 subjects. Study-level results: The study found most TCR sequences rare, yet found some public TCRs in many donors. The authors enumerated around 150 TCR beta chains as linked to cytomegalovirus.

V trimming: 4 bases; J trimming: 2 bases; junction bases outside the gene matches: 8. Germline lookup yields CDR1 SGHRS and CDR2 YFSETQ. The CDR3 has 15 amino acids. The V gene is TRBV5-1, the J gene TRBJ2-7; 8 nucleotides match TRBD2. Source material: PBMCs. The sequence was collected from a man younger than 30 in good health and CMV-seronegative. CDR3 in DNA: TGCGCCAGCAGCCACCAACGGGGGGGGACCTACGAGCAGTACTTC. Its protein is CASSHQRGGTYEQYF.